This T cell receptor beta chain originates from a study of T cell repertoires in cytomegalovirus infection. Broader study findings: Totalled public TCR beta family frequency picked out people who carried CMV plus the relevant HLA.

From the reads, TCRdb called clonotypes with MiXCR, one entry per CDR3 protein. The table records hundreds of thousands of distinct CDR3 sequences, 17% of them present only once. The ends lost 3 bases at V and 5 bases at J; junction bases unmatched: 5. The CDR3 has 14 residues. Germline lookup yields CDR1 ENHRY and CDR2 SYGVKD. In the case of this clonotype: Its antigen remains unknown.

This clonotype originated in a human donor in good health (CMV status not recorded). Some clones in this sample may be carry-over from other donors' samples. The rearrangement joins TRBV10-3 to TRBJ2-5; 8 bases map to TRBD2. The sample consisted of PBMCs. CDR3 amino acids: CAISEERGWETQYF. The CDR3 DNA is TGTGCCATCAGTGAAGAGCGGGGGTGGGAGACCCAGTACTTC.